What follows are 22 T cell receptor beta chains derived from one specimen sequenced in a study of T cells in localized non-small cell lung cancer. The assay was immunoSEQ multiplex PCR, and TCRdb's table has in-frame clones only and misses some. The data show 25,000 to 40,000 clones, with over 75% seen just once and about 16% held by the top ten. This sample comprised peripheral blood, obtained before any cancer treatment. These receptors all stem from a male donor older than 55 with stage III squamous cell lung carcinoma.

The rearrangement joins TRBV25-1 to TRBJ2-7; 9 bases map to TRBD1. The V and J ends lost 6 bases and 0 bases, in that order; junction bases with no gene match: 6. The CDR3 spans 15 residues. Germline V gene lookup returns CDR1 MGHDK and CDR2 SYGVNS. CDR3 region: CASRGTGRNSYEQYF. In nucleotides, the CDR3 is TGTGCCAGCAGGGGGACAGGGAGAAACTCCTACGAGCAGTACTTC.

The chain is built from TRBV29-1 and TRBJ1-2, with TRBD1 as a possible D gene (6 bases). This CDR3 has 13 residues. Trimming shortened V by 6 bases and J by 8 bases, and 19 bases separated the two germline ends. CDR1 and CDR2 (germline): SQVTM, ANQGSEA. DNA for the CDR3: TGCAGCGTGATATGGGGGGGCGCGAAAGGCTACACCTTC. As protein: CSVIWGGAKGYTF.

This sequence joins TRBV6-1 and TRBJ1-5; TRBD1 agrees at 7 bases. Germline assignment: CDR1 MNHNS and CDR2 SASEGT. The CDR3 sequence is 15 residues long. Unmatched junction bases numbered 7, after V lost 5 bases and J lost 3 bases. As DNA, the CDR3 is TGTGCCAGCAGTTCGAACAGGGGCAACAATCAGCCCCAGCATTTT. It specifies CASSSNRGNNQPQHF.

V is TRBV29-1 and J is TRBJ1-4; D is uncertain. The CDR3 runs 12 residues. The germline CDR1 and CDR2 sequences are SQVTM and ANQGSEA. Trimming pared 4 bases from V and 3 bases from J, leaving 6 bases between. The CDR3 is CSVGEPNEKLFF. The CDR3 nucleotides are TGCAGCGTTGGGGAGCCTAATGAAAAACTGTTTTTT.

The CDR3 spells CASSLGPTEQYF. Here the CDR3 DNA reads TGCGCCAGCAGCTTGGGGCCGACCGAGCAGTACTTC. This sequence joins TRBV5-1 and TRBJ2-5; D ambiguous. The J call may be incorrect, as the DNA end agrees better with TRBJ2-7. The CDR3 is 12 residues long. CDR1 and CDR2 from the germline V gene are SGHRS and YFSETQ.

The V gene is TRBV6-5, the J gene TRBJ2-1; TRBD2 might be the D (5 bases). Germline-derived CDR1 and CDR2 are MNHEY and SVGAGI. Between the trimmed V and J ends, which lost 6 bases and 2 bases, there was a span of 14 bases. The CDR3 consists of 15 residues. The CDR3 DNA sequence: TGTGCCAGCAGGCGGGTTATGAGAACCTACAATGAGCAGTTCTTC. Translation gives CASRRVMRTYNEQFF.

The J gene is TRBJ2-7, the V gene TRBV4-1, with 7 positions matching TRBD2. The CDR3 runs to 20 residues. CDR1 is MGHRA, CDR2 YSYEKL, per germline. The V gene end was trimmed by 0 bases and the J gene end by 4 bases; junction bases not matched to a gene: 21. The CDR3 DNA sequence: TGCGCCAGCAGCCAAGAACTTCCTTTGGAGGAAGAACAACTAGCGTACGAGCAGTACTTC. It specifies CASSQELPLEEEQLAYEQYF.

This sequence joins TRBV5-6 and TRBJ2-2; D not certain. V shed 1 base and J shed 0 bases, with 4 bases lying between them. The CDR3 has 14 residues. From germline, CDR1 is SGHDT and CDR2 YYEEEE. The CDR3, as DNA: TGTGCCAGCAGCTTGATCCCGAACACCGGGGAGCTGTTTTTT. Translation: CASSLIPNTGELFF.

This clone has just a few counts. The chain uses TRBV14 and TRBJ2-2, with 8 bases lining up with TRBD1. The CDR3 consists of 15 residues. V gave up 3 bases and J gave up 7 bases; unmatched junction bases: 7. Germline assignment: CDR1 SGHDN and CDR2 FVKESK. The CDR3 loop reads CASSHTGGRVGELFF. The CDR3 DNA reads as TGTGCCAGCAGCCATACAGGGGGAAGGGTCGGGGAGCTGTTTTTT. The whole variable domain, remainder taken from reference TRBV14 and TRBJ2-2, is EAGVTQFPSHSVIEKGQTVTLRCDPISGHDNLYWYRRVMGKEIKFLLHFVKESKQDESGMPNNRFLAERTGGTYSTLKVQPAELEDSGVYFCASSHTGGRVGELFFGEGSRLTVL.

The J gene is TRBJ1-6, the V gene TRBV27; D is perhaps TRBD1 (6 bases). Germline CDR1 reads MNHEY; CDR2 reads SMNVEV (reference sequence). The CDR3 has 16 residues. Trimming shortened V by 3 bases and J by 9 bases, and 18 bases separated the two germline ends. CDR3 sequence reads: CASSLLPGQEGSPLHF. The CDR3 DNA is TGTGCCAGCAGTTTGCTTCCGGGACAAGAGGGTTCACCCCTCCACTTT.

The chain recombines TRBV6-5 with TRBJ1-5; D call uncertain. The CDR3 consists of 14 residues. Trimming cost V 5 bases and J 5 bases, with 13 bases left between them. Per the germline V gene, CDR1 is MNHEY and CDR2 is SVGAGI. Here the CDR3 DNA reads TGTGCCAGCAGTATGGACGGACCTCATCAGCCCCAGCATTTT. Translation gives CASSMDGPHQPQHF.

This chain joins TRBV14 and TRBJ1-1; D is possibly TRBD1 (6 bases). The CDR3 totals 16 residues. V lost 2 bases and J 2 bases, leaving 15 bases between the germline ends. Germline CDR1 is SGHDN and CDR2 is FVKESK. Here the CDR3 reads CASSQLLRGENTEAFF. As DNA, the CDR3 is TGTGCCAGCAGCCAATTACTAAGGGGGGAAAACACTGAAGCTTTCTTT.

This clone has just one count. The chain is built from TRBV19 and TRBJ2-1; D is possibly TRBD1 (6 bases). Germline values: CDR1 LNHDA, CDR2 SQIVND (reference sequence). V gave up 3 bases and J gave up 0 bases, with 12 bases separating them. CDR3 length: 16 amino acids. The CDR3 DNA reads TGTGCCAGTAGTATGCACAGGGCTCGCTCCTACAATGAGCAGTTCTTC. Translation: CASSMHRARSYNEQFF.

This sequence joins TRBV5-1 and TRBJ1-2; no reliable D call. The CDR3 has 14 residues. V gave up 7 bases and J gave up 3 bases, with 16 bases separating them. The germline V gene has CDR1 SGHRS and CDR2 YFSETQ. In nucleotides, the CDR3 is TGCGCCAGCTCGTCGGGTGTGGAAGACTATGGCTACACCTTC. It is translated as CASSSGVEDYGYTF.

The CDR3 loop is CASSHGGQGPNGYTF. As DNA, the CDR3 is TGTGCCAGCAGCCATGGGGGGCAGGGCCCCAATGGCTACACCTTC. This sequence joins TRBV7-2 and TRBJ1-2, with D possibly TRBD1 on 6 matching bases. Germline assignment: CDR1 SGHTA and CDR2 FQGNSA. Deletions cut 5 bases from V and 6 bases from J, with 19 bases between. This CDR3 contains 15 residues. The full variable domain, in which reference TRBV7-2 and TRBJ1-2 provide the parts outside the CDR3, is GAGVSQSPSNKVTEKGKDVELRCDPISGHTALYWYRQSLGQGLEFLIYFQGNSAPDKSGLPSDRFSAERTGGSVSTLTIQRTQQEDSAVYLCASSHGGQGPNGYTFGSGTRLTVV.

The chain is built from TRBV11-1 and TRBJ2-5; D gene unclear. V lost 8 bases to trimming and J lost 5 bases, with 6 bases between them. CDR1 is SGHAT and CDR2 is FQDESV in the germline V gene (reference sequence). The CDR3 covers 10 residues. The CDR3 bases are TGTGCCAGCGCCGACGAGACCCAGTACTTC. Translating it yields CASADETQYF. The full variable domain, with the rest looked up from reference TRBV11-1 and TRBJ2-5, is EAEVAQSPRYKITEKSQAVAFWCDPISGHATLYWYRQILGQGPELLVQFQDESVVDDSQLPKDRFSAERLKGVDSTLKIQPAELGDSAMYLCASADETQYFGPGTRLLVL.

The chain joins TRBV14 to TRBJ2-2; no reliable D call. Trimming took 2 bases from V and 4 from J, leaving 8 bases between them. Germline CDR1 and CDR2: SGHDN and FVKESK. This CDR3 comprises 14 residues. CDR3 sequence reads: CASSQMKATGELFF. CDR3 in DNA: TGTGCCAGCAGCCAAATGAAAGCCACCGGGGAGCTGTTTTTT.

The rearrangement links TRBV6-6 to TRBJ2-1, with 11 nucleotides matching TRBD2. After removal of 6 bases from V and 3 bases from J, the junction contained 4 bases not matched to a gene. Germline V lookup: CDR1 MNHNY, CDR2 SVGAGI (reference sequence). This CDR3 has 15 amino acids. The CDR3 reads CASSRTSGHYNEQFF. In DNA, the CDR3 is TGTGCCAGCAGCCGGACTAGCGGGCACTACAATGAGCAGTTCTTC.

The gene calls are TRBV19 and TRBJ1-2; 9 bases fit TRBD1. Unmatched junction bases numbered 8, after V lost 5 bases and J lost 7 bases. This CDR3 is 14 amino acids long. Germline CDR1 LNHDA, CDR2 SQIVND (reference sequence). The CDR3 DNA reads TGTGCCAGTAGTCCCGGGGGACAGGGTTTTGGCTACACCTTC. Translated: CASSPGGQGFGYTF.

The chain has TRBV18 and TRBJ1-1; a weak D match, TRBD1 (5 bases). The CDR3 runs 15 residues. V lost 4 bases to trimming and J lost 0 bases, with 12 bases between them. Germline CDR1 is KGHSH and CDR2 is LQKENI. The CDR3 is CASSRGGYMNTEAFF. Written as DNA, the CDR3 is TGTGCCAGCTCACGTGGGGGTTACATGAACACTGAAGCTTTCTTT.

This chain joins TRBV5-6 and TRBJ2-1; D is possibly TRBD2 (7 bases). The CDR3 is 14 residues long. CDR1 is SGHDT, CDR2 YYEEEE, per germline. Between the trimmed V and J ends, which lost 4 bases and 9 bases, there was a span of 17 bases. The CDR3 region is CASSRKGGGTEQFF. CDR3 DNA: TGTGCCAGCAGCCGTAAGGGGGGGGGCACTGAGCAGTTCTTC. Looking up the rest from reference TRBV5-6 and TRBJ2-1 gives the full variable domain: DAGVTQSPTHLIKTRGQQVTLRCSPKSGHDTVSWYQQALGQGPQFIFQYYEEEERQRGNFPDRFSGHQFPNYSSELNVNALLLGDSALYLCASSRKGGGTEQFFGPGTRLTVL.

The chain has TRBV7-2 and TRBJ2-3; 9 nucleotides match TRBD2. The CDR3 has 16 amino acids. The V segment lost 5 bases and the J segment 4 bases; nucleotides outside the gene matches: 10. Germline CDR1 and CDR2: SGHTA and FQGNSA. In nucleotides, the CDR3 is TGTGCCAGCAGCCCAGGGGGAGCGGGGGGTCCAGATACGCAGTATTTT. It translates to CASSPGGAGGPDTQYF. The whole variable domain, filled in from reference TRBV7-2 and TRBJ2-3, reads GAGVSQSPSNKVTEKGKDVELRCDPISGHTALYWYRQSLGQGLEFLIYFQGNSAPDKSGLPSDRFSAERTGGSVSTLTIQRTQQEDSAVYLCASSPGGAGGPDTQYFGPGTRLTVL.